This is a list of T cell receptor beta chains from one sample in a study of vaccination effects on CD4 cells after COVID-19. Their cognate antigens are unknown. Method: immunoSEQ multiplex PCR; TCRdb's copy keeps in-frame clones and lacks some. The data show 35,000 to 40,000 clones, 82% seen once. This sample comprised CD4+ T cells from PBMCs cultured without peptide, obtained before COVID-19 vaccination. The receptors derive from a human donor who received a COVID-19 vaccine. Both conserved end residues are trimmed from each CDR3. The order of the fields is CDR3 protein, J gene, V gene.

CDR3aa: ASSPSGSDYGYT; j_gene: TRBJ1-2; v_gene: TRBV5-1
CDR3aa: ASRPGRGAETQY; j_gene: TRBJ2-5; v_gene: TRBV23-1
CDR3aa: ASSYRVTTSGTGTDTQY; j_gene: TRBJ2-3; v_gene: TRBV6-2/TRBV6-3
CDR3aa: ASSPGTANSPLH; j_gene: TRBJ1-6; v_gene: TRBV5-1
CDR3aa: ASSKWKDSGNTIY; j_gene: TRBJ1-3; v_gene: TRBV19
CDR3aa: SVSQGNYGYT; j_gene: TRBJ1-2; v_gene: TRBV29-1
CDR3aa: ASSVTSGGEWETQY; j_gene: TRBJ2-5; v_gene: TRBV9
CDR3aa: ATSDPSSFPGTDTQY; j_gene: TRBJ2-3; v_gene: TRBV24-1
CDR3aa: AISARDSTYGYT; j_gene: TRBJ1-2; v_gene: TRBV10-3
CDR3aa: ASSLMLSEETQY; j_gene: TRBJ2-5; v_gene: TRBV7-2